This T cell receptor beta chain was captured in a study of blood T cell repertoires in COVID-19 (dated by TCRdb to the early 2020s). Study-level background: Collaborator samples came from the United States, Italy and Spain and covered acute and convalescent phases of COVID-19. The material from the prospective study consisted of cDNA or gDNA derived from T cells, B-cell-depleted T cells, or PBMCs. Subjects who had been exposed to COVID-19, were actively infected with it, or had recovered from it provided the deeply sampled blood TCRbeta repertoires that made up the dataset. Where available, HLA class I and class II types were taken from metadata supplied by the sample provider and were not determined by assay-based typing. Samples were obtained from the ongoing ImmuneRACE study (first 160 participants) and from 1,200 or so subjects provided by 6 global collaborators. A freely available public database, intended as a resource for researchers studying the immune response to SARS-CoV-2, is where the repertoires were released. Nearly every sample came with metadata listing a de-identified subject ID, COVID-19 status, age in years and sex.

In regard to this clone: The antigen it binds to is not known. Per-base quality was not reported, and no clone a single base away is much larger than it.

What the authors observed across the whole study: How much clinical and demographic metadata was included differed by source and by participant, and the metadata was provided uncurated.

TCRbeta CDR3 regions were amplified from genomic DNA by means of the immunoSEQ Assay, a bias-controlled multiplex PCR. Per the authors' processing: Nucleated cell counts per sample were estimated from amplification of reference gene primers within the assay. Sequence reads were collapsed and filtered to measure the absolute abundance of every unique TCRbeta CDR3 rearrangement. For each sample, productive Simpson clonality was calculated as the square root of Simpson's diversity index over productive rearrangements. Held by TCRdb, this immuneACCESS table contains in-frame sequences only and omits some clones. Under half of the omission traces to an unresolved V gene where checked; the cause of the rest is unknown. The V and J calls and clone size are taken from that table; D and trimming were inferred from the DNA. A total of 150,000 to 200,000 clones appear in this sample, about 82% of them only once. About 5% of the sample lies in the top ten.

Collaborating institutions collected whole blood in K2EDTA tubes following their own protocols. For TCRbeta analysis, collaborator samples were shipped as frozen whole blood, as isolated PBMCs, or as DNA extracted from either sample type. The CDR3 has 15 amino acids, counting the end cysteine and phenylalanine. This entry keeps only the CDR3 DNA: 45 bases, framed from base 1. CDR1 and CDR2 (SGHRS, YFSETQ) derive from the germline V gene. Germline trimming: 0 bases from V, 5 bases from J; junction bases outside gene matches: 7. This chain is built from TRBV5-1 and TRBJ1-2, and TRBD1 matches 7 of the central bases. Input material: peripheral blood. This TCR came from a woman in her 30s with acute or convalescent COVID-19. The DNA is TGCGCCAGCAGCTTGGGGGGGACAGATCTGTATGGCTACACCTTC. Its amino acids are CASSLGGTDLYGYTF. The CDR3, completed at both ends by the reference TRBV5-1 and TRBJ1-2 genes, gives the full variable domain KAGVTQTPRYLIKTRGQQVTLSCSPISGHRSVSWYQQTPGQGLQFLFEYFSETQRNKGNFPGRFSGRQFSNSRSEMNVSTLELGDSALYLCASSLGGTDLYGYTFGSGTRLTVV.